Listed here are 8 T cell receptor beta chains from one sample, sequenced in a study of cytomegalovirus exposure and HLA in healthy donors. With 60 Vbeta and 13 Jbeta primers, the PCR was carried out. Only in-frame clones appear in the TCRdb table, and some are missing; sequencing was by immunoSEQ multiplex PCR. The table lists approximately 150,000 clones, about 71% of them singletons, with less than 3% in the top ten. Sample: PBMCs. Receptors originate from a middle-aged woman in good health and CMV-seropositive.

V usage is TRBV28 and J usage is TRBJ1-1; no definite D call. V was shortened by 3 bases and J by 6 bases, with 8 bases between the two germline ends. CDR1 and CDR2 from the germline V gene are MDHEN and SYDVKM. The CDR3 loop spans 12 amino acids. CDR3 amino acids: CASSFGVAEAFF. The CDR3 region has the DNA TGTGCCAGCAGTTTCGGAGTCGCTGAAGCTTTCTTT.

The chain couples TRBV6-5 to TRBJ1-6; TRBD1 aligns across 10 bases. Germline V gene lookup returns CDR1 MNHEY and CDR2 SVGAGI. The CDR3 length is 14 residues. V lost 6 bases and J lost 7; bases outside the gene matches: 3. The CDR3 protein is CASSWDRGNSPLHF. The CDR3 coding sequence is TGTGCCAGCAGCTGGGACAGGGGAAATTCACCCCTCCACTTT.

This sequence joins TRBV7-2 and TRBJ2-1; tentative D call: TRBD2 (6 bases). V gave up 1 base and J gave up 7 bases, with 17 bases separating them. The CDR3 is 16 amino acids. CDR1 is SGHTA and CDR2 is FQGNSA in the germline V gene. CDR3 DNA: TGTGCCAGCAGCTTAGACGCGGGCGCGGGATGGAATGAGCAGTTCTTC. Amino acid sequence: CASSLDAGAGWNEQFF.

In its sample, this clone was seen once. This rearrangement joins TRBV10-3 to TRBJ2-7; a possible D gene is TRBD2 (6 bases). V lost 4 bases, J lost 0 bases, and 10 bases lay in between. Germline V gives CDR1 ENHRY, CDR2 SYGVKD. CDR3 length: 14 amino acids. CDR3 amino acids: CAISVDGSSYEQYF. DNA for the CDR3: TGTGCCATCAGTGTGGACGGGAGCTCCTACGAGCAGTACTTC.

The chain is built from TRBV18 and TRBJ2-2, with D tentatively TRBD2 (6 bases). Per the germline V gene, CDR1 is KGHSH and CDR2 is LQKENI. The CDR3 contains 16 residues. Trimming pared 1 base from V and 0 bases from J, leaving 9 bases between. The CDR3 coding sequence is TGTGCCAGCTCACCACAGGACTACGCGAACACCGGGGAGCTGTTTTTT. Translation: CASSPQDYANTGELFF. Full variable domain (rest looked up from reference TRBV18 and TRBJ2-2): NAGVMQNPRHLVRRRGQEARLRCSPMKGHSHVYWYRQLPEEGLKFMVYLQKENIIDESGMPKERFSAEFPKEGPSILRIQQVVRGDSAAYFCASSPQDYANTGELFFGEGSRLTVL.

The chain carries TRBV7-2 and TRBJ1-5; 7 bases fit TRBD1. This CDR3 is built from 13 residues. The V and J ends lost 5 bases and 4 bases, in that order; junction bases with no gene match: 2. CDR1 is SGHTA, CDR2 FQGNSA, per germline. CDR3 residues: CASSGDSNQPQHF. In DNA, the CDR3 is TGTGCCAGCAGCGGGGACAGTAATCAGCCCCAGCATTTT.

This chain connects TRBV12-5 to TRBJ2-5, with 7 bases fitting TRBD1. The tail of the sequence fits TRBJ2-7 better, so the J call may be wrong. Germline CDR1 LGHNT, CDR2 FRNRAP. The CDR3 spans 12 residues. The CDR3 reads CASGLTGNEQYF. The CDR3 coding sequence is TGTGCTAGTGGCCTGACAGGGAACGAGCAGTACTTC.

CDR3 region: CASRFSGSDEQYF. DNA for the CDR3: TGTGCCAGCAGATTCAGCGGGAGCGACGAGCAGTACTTC. V is TRBV28 and J is TRBJ2-7; 8 bases are shared with TRBD2. From germline, CDR1 is MDHEN and CDR2 SYDVKM. V dropped 6 bases and J dropped 5; count of bases not matched to a gene: 6. The CDR3 length is 13 residues. Variable domain in full (rest from reference TRBV28 and TRBJ2-7): DVKVTQSSRYLVKRTGEKVFLECVQDMDHENMFWYRQDPGLGLRLIYFSYDVKMKEKGDIPEGYSVSREKKERFSLILESASTNQTSMYLCASRFSGSDEQYFGPGTRLTVT.